This TCR beta chain came from a study of cytomegalovirus exposure and HLA in healthy donors. Germline V gene lookup returns CDR1 SGDLS and CDR2 YYNGEE. V lost 4 bases and J lost 8; bases outside the gene matches: 11. The CDR3 extends over 14 amino acids. It was with 60 Vbeta and 13 Jbeta primers that the PCR ran. Repertoires were generated with immunoSEQ multiplex PCR, while TCRdb's copy carries only in-frame clones and drops some. Of approximately 60,000 clones in the sample, roughly four fifths are singletons; the top ten hold 1.5% to 2%. V and J are TRBV9 and TRBJ1-2, with 7 bases fitting TRBD1. Material: PBMCs. The receptor comes from a middle-aged man in good health and CMV-seronegative. In DNA form, the CDR3 reads TGTGCCAGCAGCCCCGGACTCCCAGGGGGGGGCTACACCTTC. Translated, it gives CASSPGLPGGGYTF.